This T cell receptor beta chain was retrieved from a study of T cell responses to AZD1222 COVID-19 vaccine. Broader study findings: Baseline seropositivity characterized only a handful of AZD1222 recipients.

Produced via immunoSEQ multiplex PCR; TCRdb's table is partial and in-frame only. Of under 200,000 clones in the sample, more than 75% were seen once. As to this clone: Its antigen is currently unknown.

The CDR3 totals 13 residues. Germline CDR1 SQVTM, CDR2 ANQGSEA. V was pared by 6 bases and J by 6 bases, with 16 bases between. The V and J genes are TRBV29-1 and TRBJ2-3; no clear D. This TCR was recovered from an adult in good health. Specimen: peripheral blood, collected on day 0 of MenACWY control vaccination. The CDR3 loop is CSVTRKEFDTQYF. The DNA of the CDR3 is TGCAGCGTAACCCGGAAGGAGTTTGATACGCAGTATTTT.